Shown below are 20 T cell receptor beta chains from a single sample sequenced in a study of cytotoxic CD8 clonotypes in ibrutinib-treated CLL. Data came from immunoSEQ multiplex PCR; TCRdb stores just in-frame clones and leaves some out. Here the sample spans some 50,000 clones, roughly 50% being singletons. Here the sequenced sample was PBMCs, taken after 24 months of ibrutinib treatment. All receptors come from a human donor with chronic lymphocytic leukemia.

This clone was counted only a few times. This rearrangement joins TRBV5-1 to TRBJ2-1, with 7 bases fitting TRBD1. The J segment lost 7 bases and the V segment lost 4 bases, leaving 11 bases of the junction unmatched. The CDR3 length is 15 residues. Germline CDR1 and CDR2: SGHRS and YFSETQ. CDR3 sequence reads: CASSATGTELNEQFF. In DNA form, the CDR3 reads TGCGCCAGCAGCGCAACCGGGACAGAGCTTAATGAGCAGTTCTTC.

In this sample, this clone turned up many times. The chain joins TRBV11-1 to TRBJ1-1; D gene uncertain. Germline CDR1 SGHAT, CDR2 FQDESV (reference sequence). The ends were cut back, 3 bases at V and 1 base at J, with 6 bases in the middle. The length of the CDR3 is 13 residues. This CDR3 reads CASSFQANTEAFF. The CDR3 DNA is TGTGCCAGCAGCTTCCAGGCGAACACTGAAGCTTTCTTT.

The J gene is TRBJ2-7, the V gene TRBV28; D remains unclear. Germline CDR1 reads MDHEN; CDR2 reads SYDVKM. The CDR3 runs to 12 residues. V was clipped by 4 bases and J by 6 bases, with 10 bases between them. The CDR3 nucleotides read TGTGCCAGCAGTTCTACCACTTCCGAGCAGTACTTC. It encodes CASSSTTSEQYF.

The genes are TRBV18 and TRBJ1-2; the D is unclear. This CDR3 has 13 amino acids. Germline V lookup: CDR1 KGHSH, CDR2 LQKENI. The V and J ends lost 3 bases and 8 bases respectively, with 13 bases between them. DNA for the CDR3: TGTGCCAGCTCACCCGGGAGAGGTGGGGGCTACACCTTC. Protein product: CASSPGRGGGYTF.

V and J are TRBV7-8 and TRBJ1-2, with 8 bases lining up with TRBD1. The CDR3 covers 13 residues. The germline V gene encodes CDR1 SGHVS and CDR2 FQNEAQ. The V and J ends lost 3 bases and 6 bases, in that order; junction bases with no gene match: 3. CDR3 coding DNA: TGTGCCAGCAGCTTGGACAGGGTCGATGGCTACACCTTC. Its translation: CASSLDRVDGYTF.

This clone was seen only a few times. The chain is built from TRBV10-2 and TRBJ2-5; TRBD2 is a possible D gene (6 bases). Germline lookup yields CDR1 WSHSY and CDR2 SAAADI. Trimming removed 8 bases at V and 5 bases at J, with 9 bases between. The CDR3 runs 11 residues. The chain's CDR3 is CASAGSETQYF. The CDR3, as DNA: TGCGCCAGCGCGGGGAGCGAGACCCAGTACTTC.

This clone has just a few counts. This chain connects TRBV6-4 to TRBJ2-7, with TRBD1 matching over 8 bases. With V trimmed by 5 bases and J by 6 bases, 6 bases remained unmatched. This CDR3 is built from 13 residues. Germline CDR1 is MRHNA and CDR2 is SNTAGT. CDR3 loop: CASSKDREGEQYV. CDR3 bases: TGTGCCAGCAGTAAGGACAGGGAAGGCGAGCAGTACGTC.

The chain combines TRBV5-1 with TRBJ1-1; D is unresolved. V dropped 0 bases and J dropped 5 bases, with 11 bases sitting between them. This CDR3 region has 14 residues. The V gene's germline CDR1 is SGHRS and CDR2 YFSETQ. CDR3 DNA sequence: TGCGCCAGCAGCTTGGAAGGCCTTGCTACTGAAGCTTTCTTT. Protein product: CASSLEGLATEAFF.

This clone showed up just a few times. This chain joins TRBV7-2 and TRBJ2-7, with 9 bases that match TRBD2. The CDR3 is 14 residues long. Trimming took 5 bases from V and 5 from J; bases not matched to a gene: 7. Per the germline V gene, CDR1 is SGHTA and CDR2 is FQGNSA. The CDR3 coding sequence is TGTGCCAGCAGCGCCCTAACTAGCGGGCACGAGCAGTACTTC. It codes for CASSALTSGHEQYF.

This clone occurred once. J is TRBJ2-5 and V is TRBV6-1, with TRBD2 matching over 7 bases. The ends lost 4 bases at V and 5 bases at J; junction bases unmatched: 4. The CDR3 totals 13 residues. The germline CDR1 and CDR2 sequences are MNHNS and SASEGT. The CDR3 reads CASSALGGETQYF. Here the CDR3 DNA reads TGTGCCAGCAGTGCCCTGGGGGGGGAGACCCAGTACTTC.

Here the CDR3 reads CASSRNTGELFF. For the CDR3, the DNA is TGTGCCAGCAGTCGGAACACCGGGGAGCTGTTTTTT. J is TRBJ2-2 and V is TRBV28; D remains unclear. Germline V gene lookup returns CDR1 MDHEN and CDR2 SYDVKM. V gave up 5 bases and J gave up 1 base, with 2 bases separating them. The CDR3 runs to 12 residues.

The chain combines TRBV6-1 with TRBJ1-4; D unresolved. The V gene lost 7 bases and the J gene lost 8 bases, with 20 bases spanning the gap. This CDR3 has 15 residues. Germline V lookup: CDR1 MNHNS, CDR2 SASEGT. The CDR3 protein is CASTELRFRREKLFF. CDR3 coding DNA: TGTGCCAGCACTGAGCTCAGGTTCAGACGGGAAAAACTGTTTTTT.

This rearrangement joins TRBV28 to TRBJ1-2; D might be TRBD1 (6 bases). Germline V gene sequence: CDR1 MDHEN, CDR2 SYDVKM. The CDR3 spans 14 residues. The V end lost 3 bases, the J end lost 2 bases, and 10 bases lay between the germline ends. CDR3 residues: CASSFVGGNYGYTF. CDR3 nucleotide sequence: TGTGCCAGCAGTTTCGTGGGGGGCAACTATGGCTACACCTTC.

This rearrangement joins TRBV21-1 to TRBJ1-5; the table gives TRBD1 as D, unverified against the DNA. TRBV21-1 is shown as a pseudogene. This CDR3 comprises 16 residues. This CDR3 reads CASSKPFPGGVQPQHF. The CDR3 DNA reads as TGTGCCAGCAGCAAGCCCTTTCCAGGGGGCGTGCAGCCCCAGCATTTT.

This chain links TRBV15 with TRBJ2-1; D is possibly TRBD1 (5 bases). The CDR3 has 16 amino acids. CDR1 and CDR2 (germline): LNHNV, YYDKDF (reference sequence). Trimming cost V 6 bases and J 0 bases, with 15 bases left between them. Here the CDR3 reads CATRDDQGGSYNEQFF. The CDR3 region has the DNA TGTGCCACCAGAGATGACCAGGGCGGCTCCTACAATGAGCAGTTCTTC.

The V call is TRBV7-8, the J call TRBJ1-5; D might be TRBD1 (5 bases). Trimming cost V 7 bases and J 4 bases, with 17 bases left between them. In germline, CDR1 is SGHVS, CDR2 FQNEAQ. CDR3 length equals 15 residues. The CDR3 reads CASTLRGIGNQPQHF. CDR3 nucleotides: TGTGCCAGCACCCTTCGGGGGATTGGGAATCAGCCCCAGCATTTT.

This clone was counted many times. The chain uses TRBV28 and TRBJ2-7; no reliable D call. In germline, CDR1 is MDHEN, CDR2 SYDVKM. Trimming took 4 bases from V and 3 from J, leaving 4 bases between them. The length of the CDR3 is 11 residues. CDR3 sequence: CASSYYYEQYF. Written as DNA, the CDR3 is TGTGCCAGCAGTTACTACTACGAGCAGTACTTC.

Only one count was recorded for this clone. The junction and the germline gene differ at one end; a read error may be behind it. J is TRBJ2-4 and V is TRBV27; 7 positions match TRBD1. CDR1 and CDR2 (germline): MNHEY, SMNVEV (reference sequence). This CDR3 is built from 14 residues. The CDR3 coding sequence is TGTGCCAACAGTTTAAGGGGGCTCGAGAACATTCAGTACTTC. Amino acids: CANSLRGLENIQYF.

The chain is built from TRBV2 and TRBJ2-1; no reliable D call. There are 11 residues in the CDR3. V dropped 2 bases and J dropped 12 bases, with 8 bases sitting between them. CDR1 SNHLY and CDR2 FYNNEI come from the germline V gene. The CDR3 loop reads CASSERAPQFF. The CDR3 DNA is TGTGCCAGCAGTGAAAGGGCGCCGCAGTTCTTC. Looking up the rest from reference TRBV2 and TRBJ2-1 gives the full variable domain: EPEVTQTPSHQVTQMGQEVILRCVPISNHLYFYWYRQILGQKVEFLVSFYNNEISEKSEIFDDQFSVERPDGSNFTLKIRSTKLEDSAMYFCASSERAPQFFGPGTRLTVL.

This clone has only one observation. CDR3 sequence reads: CASGIFTGYYTF. The DNA of the CDR3 is TGTGCCAGCGGCATTTTCACAGGGTACTACACCTTC. The chain employs TRBV6-6 and TRBJ1-2; tentative D call: TRBD1 (6 bases). Trimming left V 8 bases short and J 10 bases short, with 17 bases between. The CDR3 has 12 residues. Germline CDR1 and CDR2: MNHNY and SVGAGI (reference sequence).